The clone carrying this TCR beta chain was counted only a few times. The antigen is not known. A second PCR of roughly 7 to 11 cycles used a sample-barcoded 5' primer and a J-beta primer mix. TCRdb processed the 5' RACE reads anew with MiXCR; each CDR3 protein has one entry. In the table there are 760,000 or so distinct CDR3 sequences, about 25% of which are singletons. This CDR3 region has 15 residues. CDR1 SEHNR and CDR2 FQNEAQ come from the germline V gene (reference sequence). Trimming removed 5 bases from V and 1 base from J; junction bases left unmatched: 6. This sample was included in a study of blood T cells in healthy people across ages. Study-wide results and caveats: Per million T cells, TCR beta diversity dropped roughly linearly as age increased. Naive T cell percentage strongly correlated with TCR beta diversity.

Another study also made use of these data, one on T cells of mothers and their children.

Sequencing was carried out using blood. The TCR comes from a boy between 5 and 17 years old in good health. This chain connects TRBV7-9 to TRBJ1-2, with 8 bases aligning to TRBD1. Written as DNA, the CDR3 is TGTGCCAGCAGCAGAGGGACAGGCATTAACTATGGCTACACCTTC. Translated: CASSRGTGINYGYTF.